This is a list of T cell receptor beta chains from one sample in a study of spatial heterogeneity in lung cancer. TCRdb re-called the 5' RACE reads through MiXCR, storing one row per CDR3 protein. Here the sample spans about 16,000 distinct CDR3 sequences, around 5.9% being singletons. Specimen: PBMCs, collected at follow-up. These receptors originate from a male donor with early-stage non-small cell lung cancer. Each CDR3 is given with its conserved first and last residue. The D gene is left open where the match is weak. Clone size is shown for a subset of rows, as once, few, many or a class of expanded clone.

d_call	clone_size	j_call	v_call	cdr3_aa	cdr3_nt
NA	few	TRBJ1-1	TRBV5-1	CASSSRVGSNTEAFF	TGCGCCAGCAGCTCAAGGGTGGGCTCGAACACTGAAGCTTTCTTT
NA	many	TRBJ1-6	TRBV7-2	CASSFDRRIGNSPLHF	TGTGCCAGCAGCTTCGACAGGCGGATTGGTAATTCACCCCTCCACTTT
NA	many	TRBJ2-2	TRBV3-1	CASSQVGGTGELFF	TGTGCCAGCAGCCAAGTCGGGGGAACCGGGGAGCTGTTTTTT
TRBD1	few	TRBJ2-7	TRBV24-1	CATSESGTGNEQYF	TGTGCCACCAGTGAGTCCGGGACAGGGAACGAGCAGTACTTC
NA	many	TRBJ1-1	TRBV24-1	CATSDGTYTEAFF	TGTGCCACCAGTGATGGGACCTACACTGAAGCTTTCTTT
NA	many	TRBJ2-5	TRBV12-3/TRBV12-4	CASSIQGGQYF	TGTGCCAGCAGTATACAGGGTGGGCAGTACTTC
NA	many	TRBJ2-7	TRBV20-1	CSASASAYEQYF	TGCAGTGCCAGTGCTAGCGCCTACGAGCAGTACTTC
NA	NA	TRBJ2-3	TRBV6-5	CASSGTPRADTQYF	TGTGCCAGCAGCGGGACCCCGAGGGCAGATACGCAGTATTTT
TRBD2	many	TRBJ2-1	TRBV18	CASSPPRLAGYNEQFF	TGTGCCAGCTCACCACCGCGTCTAGCGGGCTACAATGAGCAGTTCTTC
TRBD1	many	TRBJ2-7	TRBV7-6	CASSWREDRDYEQYF	TGTGCCAGCAGCTGGCGCGAGGACAGGGACTACGAGCAGTACTTC
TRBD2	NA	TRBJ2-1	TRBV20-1	CSAREFGPGGDEQFF	TGCAGTGCTAGAGAGTTTGGCCCCGGGGGGGATGAGCAGTTCTTC
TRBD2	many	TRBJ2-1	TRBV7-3	CASSPTGREVSYEQFF	TGTGCCAGCAGCCCAACGGGGCGGGAGGTCTCCTATGAGCAGTTCTTC
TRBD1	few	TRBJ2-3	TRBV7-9	CASSLGQGASTDTQYF	TGTGCCAGCAGCTTAGGACAGGGGGCAAGCACAGATACGCAGTATTTT
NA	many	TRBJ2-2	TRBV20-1	CSALRRLNTGELFF	TGCAGTGCCCTGCGACGTCTCAACACCGGGGAGCTGTTTTTT